The 17 T cell receptor gamma chains below were found in one sample sequenced in a study of Vδ1+ human thymocytes. Study findings and constraints: Thymic TRG and TRD repertoires appeared highly polyclonal.

The template was reverse-transcribed extracted RNA. Multiplex PCR used pooled V-gene forward primers and a constant-region reverse primer to amplify CDR3s. TCRdb reprocessed the multiplex PCR reads using CATT. The sample lists several thousand gamma-chain clones, 42% occurring once. Their antigens are not known. The sample comprised Vdelta1+ gamma-delta thymocytes from the thymus. Subset in this sample: FACS-sorted CD3+ TCRalphabeta- TCRVdelta1+ TCRVdelta2- thymocytes. These receptors all come from a boy under two years old who had congenital heart surgery.

The chain carries TRGV8 and TRGJP2. Germline V gene sequence: CDR1 VENAVY, CDR2 YDSYNSRV. The CDR3 contains 14 residues. J was trimmed by 5 bases and V by 1 base; bases with no gene match: 4. This chain's CDR3 is CATWDRRSDWIKTF. CDR3 coding DNA: TGTGCCACCTGGGATAGAAGGAGTGATTGGATCAAGACGTTT.

The chain combines TRGV4 with TRGJ1 or TRGJ2. The CDR3 has 13 residues. Germline V lookup: CDR1 EGSTGY, CDR2 YDSYTSSV. J lost 7 bases, V lost 5 bases, and 11 bases had no gene match. The CDR3 loop reads CATWAPTGYKKLF. The CDR3 DNA follows: TGTGCCACCTGGGCCCCCACCGGGTATAAGAAACTCTTT.

V and J are TRGV3 and TRGJ1 or TRGJ2. TCRdb is silent on the J gene; assignment here came from matching the DNA to germline. From germline, CDR1 is VTNTFY and CDR2 YDVSTARD (reference sequence). The ends lost 4 bases at V and 6 bases at J; junction bases unmatched: 24. CDR3 length: 18 residues. The CDR3 is CATWERGLASFRSYKKLF. CDR3 nucleotide sequence: TGTGCCACCTGGGAAAGAGGCTTGGCTTCCTTCCGGAGTTATAAGAAACTCTTT.

J is TRGJ1 or TRGJ2 and V is TRGV3. TCRdb lists no J gene, so it was determined here by aligning the DNA to germline. The CDR3 is 14 amino acids. Germline V lookup: CDR1 VTNTFY, CDR2 YDVSTARD (reference sequence). Trimming at V came to 0 bases and at J to 5 bases, leaving 7 bases not matched to a gene. The CDR3 spells CATWDRRENYKKLF. CDR3 coding DNA: TGTGCCACCTGGGACAGGCGAGAAAATTATAAGAAACTCTTT.

The rearrangement uses TRGV3 and TRGJ1 or TRGJ2. The J gene comes from matching the DNA to germline here; TCRdb lacks it. The CDR3 runs 10 residues. V lost 3 bases and J lost 11; bases outside the gene matches: 4. Germline V lookup: CDR1 VTNTFY, CDR2 YDVSTARD (reference sequence). The CDR3: CATWDGEKLF. The DNA of the CDR3 is TGTGCCACCTGGGACGGGGAGAAACTCTTT.

The chain combines TRGV5 with TRGJ1 or TRGJ2. Per germline, CDR1 VINAFY and CDR2 YDVSNSKD. With V trimmed by 9 bases and J by 3 bases, 5 bases remained unmatched. The CDR3 runs to 11 residues. CDR3: CATVLYYKKLF. The CDR3 bases are TGTGCCACCGTCCTTTATTATAAGAAACTCTTT.

This clone was counted between two and nine times. The chain carries TRGV9 and TRGJ1 or TRGJ2. Assignment of the J gene here rests on matching the DNA to germline, because TCRdb gives none. Losses at the gene ends were 0 bases for V and 0 bases for J; bases not matched to a gene: 2. This CDR3 has 14 residues. Germline V lookup: CDR1 GITISATS, CDR2 ISYDGTV (reference sequence). CDR3 nucleotides: TGTGCCTTGTGGGAGGTGCGGAATTATTATAAGAAACTCTTT. This gives the protein CALWEVRNYYKKLF.

The called J gene is TRGJ1 or TRGJ2, whereas the V gene has no call. The CDR3 contains 13 residues. The CDR3 DNA is TGTGCCACCTGGGATGTATCTGATTATAAGAAACTCTTT. It is translated as CATWDVSDYKKLF.

In this sample, this clone turned up a few times. The chain couples TRGV4 to TRGJ1 or TRGJ2. The CDR3 has 14 amino acids. The germline CDR1 and CDR2 sequences are EGSTGY and YDSYTSSV. With V trimmed by 1 base and J by 4 bases, 7 bases remained unmatched. The CDR3 nucleotides are TGTGCCACCTGGGATGGCTACGGCTATTATAAGAAACTCTTT. Translating it yields CATWDGYGYYKKLF.

This clone was seen more than once but under ten times. The same CDR3 can be traced to other DNA sequences in this sample. The J gene is TRGJ1 or TRGJ2, the V gene TRGV3. The trim removed 3 bases at V and 1 base at J, leaving 3 bases unmatched. In germline, CDR1 is VTNTFY, CDR2 YDVSTARD (reference sequence). The CDR3 has 13 residues. DNA of the CDR3: TGTGCCACCTGGGACTCCAATTATTATAAGAAACTCTTT. Amino acid sequence: CATWDSNYYKKLF.

The rearrangement links TRGV8 to TRGJ1 or TRGJ2. The J gene is not listed in TCRdb, so it was assigned here from a DNA match to germline. Germline CDR1 VENAVY, CDR2 YDSYNSRV. The length of the CDR3 is 13 residues. The junction had 13 bases not matched to a gene; V was cut back by 3 bases and J by 11 bases. CDR3 sequence: CATWDFSPGEKLF. In DNA form, the CDR3 reads TGTGCCACCTGGGATTTCAGTCCAGGTGAGAAACTCTTT.

There are a few counts of this clone. Different DNA sequences within this sample yield the same CDR3. The chain recombines TRGV9 with TRGJ1 or TRGJ2. This CDR3 is built from 12 residues. From germline, CDR1 is GITISATS and CDR2 ISYDGTV (reference sequence). The junction had 2 bases not matched to a gene; V was cut back by 2 bases and J by 4 bases. The CDR3 bases are TGTGCCTTGTGGGAGGGCTATTATAAGAAACTCTTT. Residues: CALWEGYYKKLF.

The rearrangement links TRGV3 to TRGJ1 or TRGJ2. Assignment of the J gene here rests on matching the DNA to germline, because TCRdb gives none. CDR1 is VTNTFY, CDR2 YDVSTARD, per germline (reference sequence). The CDR3 has 15 residues. The V segment lost 5 bases and the J segment 3 bases; nucleotides outside the gene matches: 13. This CDR3 reads CATWGKDSSYYKKLF. CDR3 DNA sequence: TGTGCCACCTGGGGCAAGGATAGCTCTTATTATAAGAAACTCTTT.

The chain uses TRGV5 and TRGJ1 or TRGJ2. The J gene was missing in TCRdb and was found by matching the end of the DNA to germline. The trim removed 6 bases at V and 7 bases at J, leaving 6 bases unmatched. The germline V gene has CDR1 VINAFY and CDR2 YDVSNSKD. The CDR3 is 11 amino acids. Here the CDR3 reads CATWLEYKKLF. Written as DNA, the CDR3 is TGTGCCACCTGGTTGGAGTATAAGAAACTCTTT.

The table lists this clone with a count of one. No call was made for the V gene; the J gene is TRGJ1 or TRGJ2. The CDR3 consists of 10 residues. CDR3 residues: CALWEGAKLF. The CDR3 DNA sequence: TGTGCCTTGTGGGAGGGGGCGAAACTCTTT.

As to this clone: At one boundary the junction diverges from the germline segment, which might be a read error. The chain carries TRGV4 and TRGJ1 or TRGJ2. The germline V gene has CDR1 EGSTGY and CDR2 YDSYTSSV. CDR3 size: 13 residues. CDR3 in DNA: TGTGCCACCTGGGGTGGGGCTGATTATAAGAAACTCTTT. Translation gives CATWGGADYKKLF.

This chain links TRGV5 with TRGJ1 or TRGJ2. TCRdb leaves out the J gene; it was filled in here by matching the DNA to germline. Germline trimming cut 0 bases from V and 10 bases from J; bases unmatched to any gene: 3. In germline, CDR1 is VINAFY, CDR2 YDVSNSKD. CDR3 size: 11 residues. Here the CDR3 reads CATWDRTKKLF. The CDR3 nucleotides read TGTGCCACCTGGGACAGGACGAAGAAACTCTTT.